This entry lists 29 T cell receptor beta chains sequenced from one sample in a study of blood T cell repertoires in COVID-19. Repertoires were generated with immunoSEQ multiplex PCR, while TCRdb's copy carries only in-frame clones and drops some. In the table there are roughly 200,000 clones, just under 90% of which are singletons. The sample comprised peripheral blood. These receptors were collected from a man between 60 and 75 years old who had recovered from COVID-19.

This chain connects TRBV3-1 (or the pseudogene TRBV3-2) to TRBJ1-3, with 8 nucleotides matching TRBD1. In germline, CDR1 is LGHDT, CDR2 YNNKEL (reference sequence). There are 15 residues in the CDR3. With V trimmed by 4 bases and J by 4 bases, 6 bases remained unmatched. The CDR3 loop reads CASSRGTGFGNTIYF. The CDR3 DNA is TGTGCCAGCAGCCGCGGGACAGGTTTCGGAAACACCATATATTTT.

CDR3 nucleotides: TGTGCCAGCAGGTCTCCCGGGACAGGGTATGGCTACACCTTC. Encoded protein: CASRSPGTGYGYTF. V usage is TRBV28 and J usage is TRBJ1-2, with 9 bases aligning to TRBD1. The length of the CDR3 is 14 residues. Germline assignment: CDR1 MDHEN and CDR2 SYDVKM. V lost 6 bases, J lost 5 bases, and 7 bases stayed unmatched.

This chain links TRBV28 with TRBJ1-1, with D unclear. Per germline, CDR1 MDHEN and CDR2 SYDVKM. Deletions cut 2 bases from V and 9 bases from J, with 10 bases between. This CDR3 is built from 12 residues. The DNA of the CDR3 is TGTGCCAGCAGTTTAAGTTGGCAGAAAGCTTTCTTT. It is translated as CASSLSWQKAFF.

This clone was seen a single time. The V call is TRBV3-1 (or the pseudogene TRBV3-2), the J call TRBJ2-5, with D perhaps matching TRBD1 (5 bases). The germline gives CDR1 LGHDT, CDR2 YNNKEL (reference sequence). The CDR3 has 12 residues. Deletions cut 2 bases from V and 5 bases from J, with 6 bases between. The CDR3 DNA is TGTGCCAGCAGCCAAAACAGGGAGACCCAGTACTTC. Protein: CASSQNRETQYF.

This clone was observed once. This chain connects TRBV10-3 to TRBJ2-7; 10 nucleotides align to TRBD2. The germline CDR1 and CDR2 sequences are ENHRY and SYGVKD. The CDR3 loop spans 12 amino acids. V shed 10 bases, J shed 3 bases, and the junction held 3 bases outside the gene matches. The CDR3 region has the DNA TGTGCCACCGGGACTAGCGACTACGAGCAGTACTTC. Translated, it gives CATGTSDYEQYF.

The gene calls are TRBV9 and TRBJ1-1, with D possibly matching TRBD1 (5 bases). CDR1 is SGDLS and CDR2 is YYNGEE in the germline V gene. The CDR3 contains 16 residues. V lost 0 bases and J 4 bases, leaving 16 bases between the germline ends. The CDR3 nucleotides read TGTGCCAGCAGCGTAGTGGGGGGAGGGGTGAGCACTGAAGCTTTCTTT. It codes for CASSVVGGGVSTEAFF.

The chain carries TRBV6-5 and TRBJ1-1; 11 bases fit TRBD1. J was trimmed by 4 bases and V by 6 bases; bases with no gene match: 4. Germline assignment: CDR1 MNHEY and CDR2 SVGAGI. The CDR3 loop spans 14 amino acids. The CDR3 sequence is CASRGQGEGTEAFF. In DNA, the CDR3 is TGTGCCAGCAGGGGACAGGGGGAAGGCACTGAAGCTTTCTTT.

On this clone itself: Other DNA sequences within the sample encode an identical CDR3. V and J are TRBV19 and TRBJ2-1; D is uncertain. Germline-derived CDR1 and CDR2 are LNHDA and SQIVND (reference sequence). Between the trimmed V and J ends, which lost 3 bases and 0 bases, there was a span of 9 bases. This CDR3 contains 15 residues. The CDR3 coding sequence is TGTGCCAGTAGTATCTCCAGAAGCTCCTACAATGAGCAGTTCTTC. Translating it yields CASSISRSSYNEQFF.

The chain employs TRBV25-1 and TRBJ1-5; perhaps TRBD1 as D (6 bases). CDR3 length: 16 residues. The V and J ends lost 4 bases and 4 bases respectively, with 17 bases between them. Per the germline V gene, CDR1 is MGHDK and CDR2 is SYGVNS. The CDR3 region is CASSGSTRGNNQPQHF. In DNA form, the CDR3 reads TGTGCCAGCAGTGGGTCAACCAGGGGAAATAATCAGCCCCAGCATTTT.

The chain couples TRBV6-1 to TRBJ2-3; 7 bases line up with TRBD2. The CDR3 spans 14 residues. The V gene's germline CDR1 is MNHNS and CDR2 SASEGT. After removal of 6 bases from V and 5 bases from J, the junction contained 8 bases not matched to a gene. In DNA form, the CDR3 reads TGTGCCAGCAGGCTAGCGGAGGCGGGAGATACGCAGTATTTT. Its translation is CASRLAEAGDTQYF.

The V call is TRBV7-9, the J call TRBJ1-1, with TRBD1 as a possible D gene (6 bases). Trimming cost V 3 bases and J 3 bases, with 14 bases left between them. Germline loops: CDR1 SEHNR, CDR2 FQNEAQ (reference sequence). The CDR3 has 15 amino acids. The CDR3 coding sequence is TGTGCCAGCAGCTTCAGACGGGGGGCGGACACTGAAGCTTTCTTT. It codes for CASSFRRGADTEAFF.

The CDR3 nucleotides read TGTGCCAGCTCACCTAGGGGCCCCAACCTGAACACTGAAGCTTTCTTT. It is translated as CASSPRGPNLNTEAFF. V gene TRBV18 combines with J gene TRBJ1-1; tentatively, D is TRBD1 (5 bases). The CDR3 is 16 amino acids. V lost 3 bases and J 0 bases, leaving 14 bases between the germline ends. CDR1 is KGHSH and CDR2 is LQKENI in the germline V gene.

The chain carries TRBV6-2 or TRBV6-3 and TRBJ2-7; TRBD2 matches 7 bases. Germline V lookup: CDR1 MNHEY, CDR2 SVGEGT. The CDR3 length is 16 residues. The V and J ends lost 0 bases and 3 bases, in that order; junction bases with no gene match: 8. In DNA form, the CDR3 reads TGTGCCAGCAGTTACTCAAGCGGGACTCCCCGCTACGAGCAGTACTTC. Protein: CASSYSSGTPRYEQYF.

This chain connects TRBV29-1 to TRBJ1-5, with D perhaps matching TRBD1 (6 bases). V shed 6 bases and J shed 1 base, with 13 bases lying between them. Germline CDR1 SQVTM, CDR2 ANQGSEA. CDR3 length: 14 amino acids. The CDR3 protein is CSVTLQGSNQPQHF. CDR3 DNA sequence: TGCAGCGTAACTTTACAGGGAAGCAATCAGCCCCAGCATTTT.

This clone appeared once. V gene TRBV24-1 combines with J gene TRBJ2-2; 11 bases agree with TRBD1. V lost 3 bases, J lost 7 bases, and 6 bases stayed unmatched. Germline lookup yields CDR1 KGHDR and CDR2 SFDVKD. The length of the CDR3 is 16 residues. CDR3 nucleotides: TGTGCCACCAGTGATCACGGACAGGGGGCCGGCGGGGAGCTGTTTTTT. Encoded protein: CATSDHGQGAGGELFF.

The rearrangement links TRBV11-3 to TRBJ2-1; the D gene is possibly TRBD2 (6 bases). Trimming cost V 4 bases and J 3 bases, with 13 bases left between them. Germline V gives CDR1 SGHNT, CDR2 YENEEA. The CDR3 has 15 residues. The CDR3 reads CASSSGVGSYNEQFF. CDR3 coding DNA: TGTGCCAGCAGCTCGGGGGTTGGGAGCTACAATGAGCAGTTCTTC. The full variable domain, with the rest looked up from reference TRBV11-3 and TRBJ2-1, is EAGVVQSPRYKIIEKKQPVAFWCNPISGHNTLYWYLQNLGQGPELLIRYENEEAVDDSQLPKDRFSAERLKGVDSTLKIQPAELGDSAVYLCASSSGVGSYNEQFFGPGTRLTVL.

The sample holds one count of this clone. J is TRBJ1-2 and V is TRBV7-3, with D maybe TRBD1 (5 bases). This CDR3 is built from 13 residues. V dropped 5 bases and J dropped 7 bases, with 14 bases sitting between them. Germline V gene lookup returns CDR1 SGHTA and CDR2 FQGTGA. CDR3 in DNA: TGTGCCAGCAGCCAGGGAGGGTCGGCTGGCTACACCTTC. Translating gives CASSQGGSAGYTF.

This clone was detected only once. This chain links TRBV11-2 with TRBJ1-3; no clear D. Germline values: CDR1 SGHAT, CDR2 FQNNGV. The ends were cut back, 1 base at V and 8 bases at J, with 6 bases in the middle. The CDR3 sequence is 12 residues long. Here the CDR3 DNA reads TGTGCCAGCAGCTTAGGGGGAGACACCATATATTTT. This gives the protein CASSLGGDTIYF.

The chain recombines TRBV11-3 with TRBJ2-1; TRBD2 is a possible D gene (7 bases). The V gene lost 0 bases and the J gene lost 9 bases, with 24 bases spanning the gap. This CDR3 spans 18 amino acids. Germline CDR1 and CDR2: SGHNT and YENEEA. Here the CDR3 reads CASSLDQGGSVRGSEQFF. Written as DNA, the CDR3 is TGTGCCAGCAGCTTAGATCAGGGCGGGAGTGTCAGGGGTAGTGAGCAGTTCTTC.

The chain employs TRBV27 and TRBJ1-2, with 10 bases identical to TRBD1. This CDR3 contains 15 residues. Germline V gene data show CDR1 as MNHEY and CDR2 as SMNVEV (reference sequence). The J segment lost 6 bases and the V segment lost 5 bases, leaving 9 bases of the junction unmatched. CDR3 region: CASSNPTGGRDGYTF. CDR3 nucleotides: TGTGCCAGCAGTAACCCGACAGGGGGCAGGGATGGCTACACCTTC.

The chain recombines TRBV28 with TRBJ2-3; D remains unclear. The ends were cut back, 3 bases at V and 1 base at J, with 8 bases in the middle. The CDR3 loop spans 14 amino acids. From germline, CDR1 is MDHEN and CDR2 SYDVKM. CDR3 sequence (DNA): TGTGCCAGCAGTTTTGTGGCGGGCACAGATACGCAGTATTTT. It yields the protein CASSFVAGTDTQYF.

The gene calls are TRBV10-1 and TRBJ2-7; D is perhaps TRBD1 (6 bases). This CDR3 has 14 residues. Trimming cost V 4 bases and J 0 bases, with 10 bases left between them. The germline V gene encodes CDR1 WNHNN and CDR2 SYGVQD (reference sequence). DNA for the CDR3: TGCGCCAGCAGTGGGACAGTGAGCTCCTACGAGCAGTACTTC. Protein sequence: CASSGTVSSYEQYF.

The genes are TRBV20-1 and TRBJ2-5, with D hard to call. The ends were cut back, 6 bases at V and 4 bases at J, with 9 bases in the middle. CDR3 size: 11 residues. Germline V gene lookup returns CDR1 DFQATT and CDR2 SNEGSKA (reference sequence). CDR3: CSASHGETQYF. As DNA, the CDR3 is TGCAGTGCCTCCCACGGAGAGACCCAGTACTTC.

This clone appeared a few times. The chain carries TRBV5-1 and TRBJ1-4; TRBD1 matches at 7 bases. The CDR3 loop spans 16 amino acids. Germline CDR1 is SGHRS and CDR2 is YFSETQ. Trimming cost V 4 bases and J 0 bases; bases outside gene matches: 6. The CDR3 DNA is TGCGCCAGCAGCCTACAGGGGATTGCAACTAATGAAAAACTGTTTTTT. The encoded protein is CASSLQGIATNEKLFF.

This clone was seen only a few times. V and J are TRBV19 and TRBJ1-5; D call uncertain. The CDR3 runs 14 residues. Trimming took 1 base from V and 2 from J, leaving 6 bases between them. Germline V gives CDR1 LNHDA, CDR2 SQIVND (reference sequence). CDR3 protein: CASSIVTGNQPQHF. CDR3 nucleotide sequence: TGTGCCAGTAGTATAGTAACAGGCAATCAGCCCCAGCATTTT. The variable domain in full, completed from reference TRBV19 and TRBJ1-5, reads DGGITQSPKYLFRKEGQNVTLSCEQNLNHDAMYWYRQDPGQGLRLIYYSQIVNDFQKGDIAEGYSVSREKKESFPLTVTSAQKNPTAFYLCASSIVTGNQPQHFGDGTRLSIL.

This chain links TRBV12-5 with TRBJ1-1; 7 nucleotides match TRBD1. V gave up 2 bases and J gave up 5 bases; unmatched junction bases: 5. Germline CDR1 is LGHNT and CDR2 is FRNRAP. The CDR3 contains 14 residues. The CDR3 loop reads CASGLFTGETEAFF. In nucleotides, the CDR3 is TGTGCTAGTGGTTTGTTTACAGGGGAAACTGAAGCTTTCTTT.

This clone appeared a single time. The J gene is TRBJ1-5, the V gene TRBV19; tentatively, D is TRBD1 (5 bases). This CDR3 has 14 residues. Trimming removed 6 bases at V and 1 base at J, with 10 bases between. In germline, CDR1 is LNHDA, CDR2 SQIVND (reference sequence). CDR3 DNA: TGTGCCAGTAGACGACAGTCGAGCAATCAGCCCCAGCATTTT. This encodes CASRRQSSNQPQHF. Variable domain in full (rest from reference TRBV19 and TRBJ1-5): DGGITQSPKYLFRKEGQNVTLSCEQNLNHDAMYWYRQDPGQGLRLIYYSQIVNDFQKGDIAEGYSVSREKKESFPLTVTSAQKNPTAFYLCASRRQSSNQPQHFGDGTRLSIL.

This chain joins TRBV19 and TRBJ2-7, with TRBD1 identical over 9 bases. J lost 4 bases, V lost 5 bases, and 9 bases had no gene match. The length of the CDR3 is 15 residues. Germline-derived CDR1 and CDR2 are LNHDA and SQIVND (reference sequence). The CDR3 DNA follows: TGTGCCAGTAGTTTGGCCGGGACAGGGAAGTACGAGCAGTACTTC. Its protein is CASSLAGTGKYEQYF.

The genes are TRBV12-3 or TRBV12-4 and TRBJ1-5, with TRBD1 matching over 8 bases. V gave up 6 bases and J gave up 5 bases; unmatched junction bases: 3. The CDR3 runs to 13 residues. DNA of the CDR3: TGTGCCAGCAGCCCAGGGGGCCATCAGCCCCAGCATTTT. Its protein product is CASSPGGHQPQHF.